This T cell receptor (beta chain) was captured by sequencing in a study of cytomegalovirus exposure and HLA in healthy donors. The PCR made use of 60 Vbeta and 13 Jbeta primers. Some clones are missing from TCRdb's copy, which holds only in-frame ones; the method was immunoSEQ multiplex PCR. The sample lists about 76,000 clones, roughly two thirds occurring once. This clone was detected only once. V shed 7 bases, J shed 6 bases, and the junction held 8 bases outside the gene matches. The length of the CDR3 is 13 residues. CDR1 and CDR2 from the germline V gene are MNHEY and SMNVEV (reference sequence).

The TCR was taken from a middle-aged woman in good health and CMV-seropositive. Material for sequencing was PBMCs. The chain is built from TRBV27 and TRBJ2-7; 8 bases fit TRBD1. In DNA form, the CDR3 reads TGTGCCAGCAAGACAGGGGCCGGGGGCGAGCAGTACTTC. It encodes CASKTGAGGEQYF.